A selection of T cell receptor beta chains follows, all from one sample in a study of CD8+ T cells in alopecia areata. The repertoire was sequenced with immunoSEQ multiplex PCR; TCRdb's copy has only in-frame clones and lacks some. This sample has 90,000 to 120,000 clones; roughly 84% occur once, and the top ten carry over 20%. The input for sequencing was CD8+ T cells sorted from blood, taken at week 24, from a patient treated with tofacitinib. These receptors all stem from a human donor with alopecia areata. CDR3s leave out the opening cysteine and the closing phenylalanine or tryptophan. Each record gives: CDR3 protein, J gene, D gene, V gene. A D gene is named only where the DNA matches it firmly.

CDR3 protein: ASSSRQDPYNEQF
J gene: TRBJ2-1
D gene: NA
V gene: TRBV7-9

CDR3 protein: ASSQAAGATKATQY
J gene: TRBJ2-3
D gene: NA
V gene: TRBV4-3

CDR3 protein: ASSQGAGTGGEQY
J gene: TRBJ2-7
D gene: TRBD2
V gene: TRBV4-1

CDR3 protein: SVDSRDSGYEQY
J gene: TRBJ2-7
D gene: NA
V gene: TRBV29-1

CDR3 protein: ASSQDHGRDTQY
J gene: TRBJ2-3
D gene: NA
V gene: TRBV14

CDR3 protein: ASSYSPANTEAF
J gene: TRBJ1-1
D gene: NA
V gene: TRBV6-5

CDR3 protein: ASSWDVSGANVLT
J gene: TRBJ2-6
D gene: NA
V gene: TRBV5-1

CDR3 protein: ASSMGTDQNEQF
J gene: TRBJ2-1
D gene: NA
V gene: TRBV19

CDR3 protein: ASSPGSLAFGYT
J gene: TRBJ1-2
D gene: NA
V gene: TRBV6-6

CDR3 protein: ASSATLAYAQKGTQY
J gene: TRBJ2-5
D gene: NA
V gene: TRBV27

CDR3 protein: ASSQAAGDGSAAF
J gene: TRBJ1-1
D gene: NA
V gene: TRBV18

CDR3 protein: ASSPDSNEQF
J gene: TRBJ2-1
D gene: NA
V gene: TRBV13

CDR3 protein: ASSLIGQGADQPQH
J gene: TRBJ1-5
D gene: TRBD1
V gene: TRBV27

CDR3 protein: ASSLTSGGARTGELF
J gene: TRBJ2-2
D gene: TRBD2
V gene: TRBV7-9

CDR3 protein: ATSRALEGPNTGELF
J gene: TRBJ2-2
D gene: NA
V gene: TRBV15

CDR3 protein: ASSLIGGPYEQY
J gene: TRBJ2-7
D gene: NA
V gene: TRBV5-6

CDR3 protein: ASSSPNGDTQY
J gene: TRBJ2-3
D gene: NA
V gene: TRBV27

CDR3 protein: ASSAPPTQTQY
J gene: TRBJ2-5
D gene: NA
V gene: TRBV7-9

CDR3 protein: ASSEYRGHEQY
J gene: TRBJ2-7
D gene: NA
V gene: TRBV25-1

CDR3 protein: ASSPPPAAEAF
J gene: TRBJ1-1
D gene: NA
V gene: TRBV7-2

CDR3 protein: ASSSLQGFPYNEQF
J gene: TRBJ2-1
D gene: TRBD1
V gene: TRBV27

CDR3 protein: ASSPRTGRIYTQY
J gene: TRBJ2-3
D gene: TRBD1
V gene: TRBV7-9

CDR3 protein: ASSLESTGIFADTQY
J gene: TRBJ2-3
D gene: NA
V gene: TRBV5-1

CDR3 protein: AISDPGVGTEAF
J gene: TRBJ1-1
D gene: NA
V gene: TRBV10-3

CDR3 protein: ASSQGTGTYEQY
J gene: TRBJ2-7
D gene: TRBD1
V gene: TRBV4-3

CDR3 protein: ASGLGDRHYEQY
J gene: TRBJ2-7
D gene: TRBD1
V gene: TRBV6-5

CDR3 protein: ASSPDTDPSYEQY
J gene: TRBJ2-7
D gene: NA
V gene: TRBV7-9

CDR3 protein: ASSPGTEAF
J gene: TRBJ1-1
D gene: NA
V gene: TRBV5-1

CDR3 protein: ASSPAGGLLEQY
J gene: TRBJ2-7
D gene: NA
V gene: TRBV7-9

CDR3 protein: SVTDTGGEQY
J gene: TRBJ2-7
D gene: NA
V gene: TRBV29-1

CDR3 protein: ASSPGPSQETQY
J gene: TRBJ2-5
D gene: NA
V gene: TRBV6-5

CDR3 protein: ASSQRTGGYEQY
J gene: TRBJ2-7
D gene: TRBD1
V gene: TRBV14

CDR3 protein: ASSLISGGSYNEQF
J gene: TRBJ2-1
D gene: NA
V gene: TRBV5-1

CDR3 protein: AISDFAVDNEQF
J gene: TRBJ2-1
D gene: NA
V gene: TRBV10-3

CDR3 protein: ASSLGPGGLY
J gene: TRBJ2-7
D gene: NA
V gene: TRBV7-9

CDR3 protein: ASSFGQLNTEAF
J gene: TRBJ1-1
D gene: NA
V gene: TRBV6-6

CDR3 protein: ATRPGSHEQY
J gene: TRBJ2-7
D gene: NA
V gene: TRBV10-3

CDR3 protein: ASSSAGRQANEQF
J gene: TRBJ2-1
D gene: NA
V gene: TRBV7-9

CDR3 protein: ASSLLFQETQY
J gene: TRBJ2-5
D gene: NA
V gene: TRBV11-3

CDR3 protein: ASSQGTGVRETQY
J gene: TRBJ2-5
D gene: TRBD1
V gene: TRBV4-3

CDR3 protein: ASSSDRHTGELF
J gene: TRBJ2-2
D gene: NA
V gene: TRBV7-2

CDR3 protein: ASSQDRGNHNEQF
J gene: TRBJ2-1
D gene: TRBD1
V gene: TRBV7-9

CDR3 protein: ATGGGTGGYEQY
J gene: TRBJ2-7
D gene: TRBD1
V gene: TRBV10-3

CDR3 protein: ASSLSSYEQY
J gene: TRBJ2-7
D gene: NA
V gene: TRBV11-2

CDR3 protein: ASSPWTFEGTQY
J gene: TRBJ2-3
D gene: NA
V gene: TRBV7-3

CDR3 protein: ASLDRGSEAF
J gene: TRBJ1-1
D gene: TRBD1
V gene: TRBV6-6

CDR3 protein: ASSHPDRAGGELF
J gene: TRBJ2-2
D gene: TRBD1
V gene: TRBV9

CDR3 protein: ASSLAVAQLYGYT
J gene: TRBJ1-2
D gene: NA
V gene: TRBV7-2

CDR3 protein: ASSLVREGSYEQY
J gene: TRBJ2-7
D gene: NA
V gene: TRBV7-6

CDR3 protein: ASRDDTRGPYEQY
J gene: TRBJ2-7
D gene: TRBD1
V gene: TRBV11-3

CDR3 protein: ASSSNPGPPGNTIY
J gene: TRBJ1-3
D gene: NA
V gene: TRBV5-1